The next 28 T cell receptor beta chains were all read from a single sample in a study of regulatory T cells in long-lasting Graves disease. Combining iRepertoire HTBI primers with Arm-PCR of CDR3 regions, the authors built TCR beta libraries. TCRdb re-analysed the multiplex PCR reads in MiXCR, keeping a single row per CDR3 protein. Of 560,000 or so distinct CDR3 sequences in the sample, about 16% were seen once. The time point denotes: newly diagnosed GD, antithyroid drugs for less than 3 months. Following extraction of RNA from PBMCs, that RNA was used to make the TCR library. This same sample was also part of a study on T cells in Graves' hyperthyroidism and ophthalmopathy.

This specimen consisted of peripheral blood mononuclear cells (PBMCs), obtained at new diagnosis, from a patient treated with antithyroid drugs. These receptors came from a young man with Graves disease.

Ten or more counts support this clonotype. The chain employs TRBV2 and TRBJ2-3; a possible D gene is TRBD1 (7 bases). This CDR3 has 15 amino acids. V was trimmed by 3 bases and J by 3 bases, leaving 13 bases between them. Germline V gives CDR1 SNHLY, CDR2 FYNNEI. The DNA for the CDR3 is TGTGCCAGCAGTGAGGCCAGGGGGGTTACAGATACGCAGTATTTT. This sequence encodes CASSEARGVTDTQYF.

This clonotype was detected ten times or more. This sequence joins TRBV6-1 and TRBJ2-7; weak D call: TRBD2 (6 bases). This CDR3 has 15 residues. The V and J ends lost 4 bases and 2 bases respectively, with 15 bases between them. In germline, CDR1 is MNHNS, CDR2 SASEGT. The CDR3, as DNA: TGTGCCAGCAGTGCCTCCTTGGACTACCCCTACGAGCAGTACTTC. This sequence encodes CASSASLDYPYEQYF.

This clonotype was seen only a few times. This chain links TRBV5-1 with TRBJ1-1; the D gene is possibly TRBD1 (6 bases). V was trimmed by 2 bases and J by 4 bases, leaving 12 bases between them. Germline V gene lookup returns CDR1 SGHRS and CDR2 YFSETQ. The CDR3 has 14 residues. The CDR3 DNA is TGCGCCAGCAGCTTTGTAGGGGGACCCACTGAAGCTTTCTTT. Residues: CASSFVGGPTEAFF.

The chain carries TRBV11-3 and TRBJ2-5; TRBD2 agrees at 7 bases. In germline, CDR1 is SGHNT, CDR2 YENEEA. J lost 4 bases, V lost 5 bases, and 16 bases had no gene match. The CDR3 is 17 amino acids. The chain's CDR3 is CASSRGLVGGLRETQYF. The CDR3 DNA sequence: TGTGCCAGCAGCCGCGGTTTAGTGGGAGGGCTTCGAGAGACCCAGTACTTC. Drawing the rest from reference TRBV11-3 and TRBJ2-5, the complete variable domain is EAGVVQSPRYKIIEKKQPVAFWCNPISGHNTLYWYLQNLGQGPELLIRYENEEAVDDSQLPKDRFSAERLKGVDSTLKIQPAELGDSAVYLCASSRGLVGGLRETQYFGPGTRLLVL.

This clonotype occurred once. The genes are TRBV10-3 and TRBJ2-1; TRBD2 matches at 10 bases. Looked up from germline, CDR1 is ENHRY and CDR2 is SYGVKD. V gave up 6 bases and J gave up 4 bases; unmatched junction bases: 6. This CDR3 is built from 15 residues. The CDR3 loop reads CAISLAGVTYNEQFF. For the CDR3, the DNA is TGTGCCATCAGCCTAGCGGGAGTTACTTACAATGAGCAGTTCTTC.

This clonotype came up many times. This chain joins TRBV28 and TRBJ2-3, with 7 bases fitting TRBD1. The V and J ends lost 5 bases and 2 bases, in that order; junction bases with no gene match: 13. Germline values: CDR1 MDHEN, CDR2 SYDVKM. The CDR3 runs to 17 residues. CDR3 loop: CASSLDPQGPHTDTQYF. The CDR3 nucleotides are TGTGCCAGCAGTCTTGACCCACAGGGGCCACACACAGATACGCAGTATTTT.

The chain combines TRBV2 with TRBJ2-1, with D maybe TRBD1 (5 bases). In germline, CDR1 is SNHLY, CDR2 FYNNEI. The V end was cut by 7 bases, the J end by 8 bases, with 18 bases between. The CDR3 loop spans 14 amino acids. This CDR3 reads CASNQGRQLHEQFF. The DNA for the CDR3 is TGTGCCAGCAACCAGGGAAGGCAGTTGCATGAGCAGTTCTTC.

This chain uses TRBV24-1 with TRBJ2-1, with D maybe TRBD2 (5 bases). The ends were cut back, 3 bases at V and 5 bases at J, with 7 bases in the middle. From germline, CDR1 is KGHDR and CDR2 SFDVKD. The CDR3 loop spans 13 amino acids. The CDR3 sequence: CATSDHSDNEQFF. The DNA of the CDR3 is TGTGCCACCAGTGATCATAGCGACAATGAGCAGTTCTTC.

This clonotype has a count of ten or more. The chain combines TRBV9 with TRBJ2-5; no clear D gene. Germline V lookup: CDR1 SGDLS, CDR2 YYNGEE. The CDR3 sequence is 16 residues long. Trimming pared 0 bases from V and 3 bases from J, leaving 15 bases between. CDR3 sequence reads: CASSVGRGWEEETQYF. CDR3 coding DNA: TGTGCCAGCAGCGTAGGACGTGGGTGGGAAGAAGAGACCCAGTACTTC.

This clonotype was found a few times. CDR3 loop: CASSSSSGRGGEQFF. The CDR3 DNA reads TGTGCCAGCAGCTCTTCTAGCGGGAGAGGGGGAGAGCAGTTCTTC. The gene calls are TRBV7-3 and TRBJ2-1; TRBD2 matches 10 bases. In germline, CDR1 is SGHTA, CDR2 FQGTGA. With V trimmed by 4 bases and J by 10 bases, 10 bases remained unmatched. The CDR3 is made up of 15 amino acids.

This clonotype was counted a single time. The chain is built from TRBV5-4 and TRBJ2-7, with D possibly TRBD1 on 5 matching bases. CDR3 length: 15 amino acids. Germline values: CDR1 SGHNT, CDR2 YYREEE (reference sequence). Trimming removed 4 bases at V and 3 bases at J, with 17 bases between. Here the CDR3 DNA reads TGTGCCAGCAGCATACGACAGTCTAATTTCTACGAGCAGTACTTC. This translates into CASSIRQSNFYEQYF.

This clonotype was seen many times. This sequence joins TRBV11-1 and TRBJ1-1, with unresolved D. V lost 8 bases and J lost 8, with 21 bases in between. Germline V gene lookup returns CDR1 SGHAT and CDR2 FQDESV (reference sequence). The CDR3 has 14 amino acids. DNA for the CDR3: TGTGCCAGCTTTCTTGCCCTCTCGCGAGAAGAAGCTTTCTTT. Translated, it gives CASFLALSREEAFF.

This clonotype was seen repeatedly, ten times or more. V usage is TRBV12-3 or TRBV12-4 and J usage is TRBJ1-2; D is ambiguous. The germline V and J ends were trimmed by 5 bases and 8 bases, with 18 bases remaining between them. The CDR3 contains 14 residues. CDR3 in amino acids: CASSQDGGLGGYTF. CDR3 nucleotides: TGTGCCAGCAGTCAGGACGGAGGTTTAGGAGGCTACACCTTC.

This clonotype was counted ten times or more. The chain employs TRBV28 and TRBJ2-7, with unresolved D. Trimming left V 2 bases short and J 6 bases short, with 8 bases between. The CDR3 covers 12 residues. Germline V gene sequence: CDR1 MDHEN, CDR2 SYDVKM. The CDR3: CASSLNVGEQYF. In nucleotides, the CDR3 is TGTGCCAGCAGTTTAAACGTGGGCGAGCAGTACTTC.

As regards this clonotype: A much more abundant neighbour one base away suggests this may be a read error. The rearrangement uses TRBV6-1 and TRBJ2-1, with D perhaps matching TRBD1 or TRBD2 (5 bases each). CDR3 length: 14 residues. Germline CDR1 reads MNHNS; CDR2 reads SASEGT. CDR3 nucleotides: TGTGCCAGCAAAACGGGACCGTCCTGCAATGAGCAGTTCTTC. As protein: CASKTGPSCNEQFF.

The chain links TRBV2 to TRBJ2-3, with 11 positions matching TRBD2. The CDR3 has 18 residues. In germline, CDR1 is SNHLY, CDR2 FYNNEI. V lost 6 bases, J lost 1 base, and 12 bases stayed unmatched. The CDR3: CASRRLAGPLRRTDTQYF. The DNA of the CDR3 is TGTGCCAGCAGACGACTAGCGGGGCCGCTTAGGCGCACAGATACGCAGTATTTT.

This clonotype turned up a few times. V gene TRBV20-1 combines with J gene TRBJ2-1, with TRBD2 matching 9 bases. Germline lookup yields CDR1 DFQATT and CDR2 SNEGSKA (reference sequence). J lost 2 bases, V lost 3 bases, and 20 bases had no gene match. The CDR3 spans 20 residues. The CDR3 here is CSARALVIAGARTAYNEQFF. The CDR3 DNA reads TGCAGTGCTAGGGCCCTGGTTATAGCGGGAGCCCGGACGGCCTACAATGAGCAGTTCTTC.

There are many counts of this clonotype. The V gene is TRBV20-1, the J gene TRBJ1-1; D gene unclear. The length of the CDR3 is 14 residues. Germline loops: CDR1 DFQATT, CDR2 SNEGSKA (reference sequence). V was pared by 6 bases and J by 4 bases, with 18 bases between. The CDR3 reads CSATEPGKGTEAFF. The CDR3 nucleotides read TGCAGTGCAACCGAACCGGGAAAGGGCACTGAAGCTTTCTTT.

V gene TRBV2 combines with J gene TRBJ2-5, with TRBD2 matching 12 bases. The CDR3 is 14 amino acids. Trimming at V came to 7 bases and at J to 6 bases, leaving 6 bases not matched to a gene. CDR1 is SNHLY, CDR2 FYNNEI, per germline. CDR3 sequence (DNA): TGTGCCAGCAATCCGGGACTAGCGGGCAAGACCCAGTACTTC. Translated, it gives CASNPGLAGKTQYF.

This clonotype was seen at least ten times. The chain couples TRBV10-2 to TRBJ2-3, with 12 bases that match TRBD2. Germline-derived CDR1 and CDR2 are WSHSY and SAAADI. This CDR3 region has 15 residues. V trimming: 0 bases; J trimming: 7 bases; junction bases outside the gene matches: 2. CDR3 protein: CASSESRTSGNTQYF. CDR3 DNA: TGCGCCAGCAGTGAGTCACGGACTAGCGGGAATACGCAGTATTTT.

There are many counts of this clonotype. The chain uses TRBV7-3 and TRBJ2-4; TRBD1 or TRBD2 may be the D gene (6 bases each). The length of the CDR3 is 17 residues. V dropped 3 bases and J dropped 1 base, with 16 bases sitting between them. The germline V gene encodes CDR1 SGHTA and CDR2 FQGTGA. CDR3 protein: CASSLVGGDNAKNIQYF. The CDR3 DNA reads TGTGCCAGCAGCTTGGTCGGCGGGGACAACGCCAAAAACATTCAGTACTTC.

This clonotype came up many times. This sequence joins TRBV28 and TRBJ1-1, with D perhaps TRBD1 (5 bases). Per germline, CDR1 MDHEN and CDR2 SYDVKM. Trimming took off 4 bases at V and 0 bases at J, with 15 bases between the two ends. The CDR3 sequence is 16 residues long. CDR3 residues: CASSSRHGTLNTEAFF. The CDR3 coding sequence is TGTGCCAGCAGTTCGCGACACGGGACCCTGAACACTGAAGCTTTCTTT.

About this clonotype: A clone one base away is much larger, so this may be a read error. The conserved closing phenylalanine or tryptophan is absent in this CDR3, likely reflecting a read error. This chain joins TRBV6-2 or TRBV6-3 and TRBJ1-1, with TRBD1 matching 10 bases. Germline lookup yields CDR1 MNHEY and CDR2 SVGEGT. There are 15 residues in the CDR3. V lost 5 bases and J lost 1; bases outside the gene matches: 4. CDR3 sequence (DNA): TGTGCCAGCAGTAGACGGGACAGGGGGAACACTGAAGCTTTCTCT. Its protein product is CASSRRDRGNTEAFS.

This clonotype came up once. CDR3 DNA: TGTGCCAGTAGTCTGACGGACGGACTGTTTTTT. Translated: CASSLTDGLFF. V is TRBV19 and J is TRBJ1-4, with no clear D. Trimming took off 5 bases at V and 13 bases at J, with 11 bases between the two ends. The CDR3 sequence is 11 residues long. Germline CDR1 and CDR2: LNHDA and SQIVND (reference sequence). Full variable domain (outside the CDR3, taken from reference TRBV19 and TRBJ1-4): DGGITQSPKYLFRKEGQNVTLSCEQNLNHDAMYWYRQDPGQGLRLIYYSQIVNDFQKGDIAEGYSVSREKKESFPLTVTSAQKNPTAFYLCASSLTDGLFFGSGTQLSVL.

This clonotype has only a few counts. The chain recombines TRBV28 with TRBJ2-5; D perhaps matches TRBD1 (6 bases). Per the germline V gene, CDR1 is MDHEN and CDR2 is SYDVKM. Trimming pared 6 bases from V and 3 bases from J, leaving 14 bases between. The CDR3 covers 14 residues. CDR3 DNA sequence: TGTGCCAGCAGCTCAGGGACATCCGAAGAGACCCAGTACTTC. It is translated as CASSSGTSEETQYF.

Many counts were recorded for this clonotype. The rearrangement uses TRBV7-9 and TRBJ2-7; TRBD1 agrees at 10 bases. The germline CDR1 and CDR2 sequences are SEHNR and FQNEAQ (reference sequence). The CDR3 consists of 15 residues. V was clipped by 5 bases and J by 2 bases; unmatched bases: 6. The CDR3 bases are TGTGCCAGCAGCGAGGGACAGGGGACGCCCTACGAGCAGTACTTC. Residues: CASSEGQGTPYEQYF.

At least ten counts were recorded for this clonotype. V gene TRBV28 combines with J gene TRBJ1-2; possible D gene TRBD1, 5 bases. CDR1 and CDR2 (germline): MDHEN, SYDVKM. The CDR3 consists of 12 residues. Trimming left V 7 bases short and J 2 bases short, with 8 bases between. The CDR3 here is CASTPGNYGYTF. The CDR3 bases are TGTGCCAGCACCCCAGGGAACTATGGCTACACCTTC.

This clonotype was seen a few times. The rearrangement joins TRBV20-1 to TRBJ1-2, with 8 nucleotides matching TRBD1. CDR3 length: 13 amino acids. Germline CDR1 reads DFQATT; CDR2 reads SNEGSKA (reference sequence). After removal of 5 bases from V and 4 bases from J, the junction contained 6 bases not matched to a gene. CDR3 region: CSARDRSFYGYTF. CDR3 nucleotides: TGCAGTGCTCGGGACAGGAGCTTCTATGGCTACACCTTC.